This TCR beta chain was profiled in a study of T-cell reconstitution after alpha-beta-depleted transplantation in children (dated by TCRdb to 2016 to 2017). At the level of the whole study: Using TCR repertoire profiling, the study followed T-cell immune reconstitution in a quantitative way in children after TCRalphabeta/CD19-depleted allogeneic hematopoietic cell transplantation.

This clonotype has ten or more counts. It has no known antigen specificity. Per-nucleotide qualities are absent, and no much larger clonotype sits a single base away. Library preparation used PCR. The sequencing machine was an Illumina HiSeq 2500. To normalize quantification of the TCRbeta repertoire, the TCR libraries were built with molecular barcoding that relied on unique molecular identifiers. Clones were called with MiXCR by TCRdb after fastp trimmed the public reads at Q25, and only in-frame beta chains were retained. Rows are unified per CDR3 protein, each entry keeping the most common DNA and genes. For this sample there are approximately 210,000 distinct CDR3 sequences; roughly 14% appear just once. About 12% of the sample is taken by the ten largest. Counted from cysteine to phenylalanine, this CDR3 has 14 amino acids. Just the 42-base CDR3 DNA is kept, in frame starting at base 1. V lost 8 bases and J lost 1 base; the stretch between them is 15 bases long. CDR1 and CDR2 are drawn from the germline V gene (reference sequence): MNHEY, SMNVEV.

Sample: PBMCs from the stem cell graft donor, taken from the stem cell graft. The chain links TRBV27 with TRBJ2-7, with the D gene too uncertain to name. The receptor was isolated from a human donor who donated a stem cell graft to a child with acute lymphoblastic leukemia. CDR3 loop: CASWSRLGSYEQYF. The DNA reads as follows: TGTGCCAGCTGGAGTAGGTTAGGATCCTACGAGCAGTACTTC.